Here is one T cell receptor beta chain with its context. Per germline, CDR1 MNHEY and CDR2 SVGEGT. J lost 2 bases, V lost 4 bases, and 12 bases had no gene match. The CDR3 sequence is 18 residues long. These data originate in a study of control samples from healthy donors and cancer patients. Clones were sequenced by immunoSEQ multiplex PCR, and TCRdb holds only the in-frame ones, with some missing. The table lists 45,000 to 60,000 clones, about 93% of them singletons. This clonotype was obtained from a man aged 30-40 years in good health. The chain joins TRBV6-2 or TRBV6-3 to TRBJ1-5; 9 positions agree with TRBD1. The source material was blood. Here the CDR3 reads CASSSSGTGSLGNQPQHF. The CDR3, as DNA: TGTGCCAGCAGTTCGTCCGGGACAGGGTCTTTGGGCAATCAGCCCCAGCATTTT.